A selection of T cell receptor beta chains follows, all from one sample in a study of graft-versus-host responses after intestinal transplantation. Sequencing was performed with immunoSEQ multiplex PCR; in TCRdb, only in-frame clones are kept and a portion is missing. This table holds approximately 10,000 clones, approximately 30% found once. This specimen consisted of alloreactive CD4+ T cells from a mixed lymphocyte reaction culture, obtained before transplantation. Source of these receptors: a human patient who was an organ donor for intestinal transplantation. CDR3s include the opening cysteine and the closing phenylalanine or tryptophan. A D gene is named only where the DNA matches it firmly. A row's size may be missing; if present it is once, few, many or a size class.

CDR3nt: TGTGCCAGCAGTTCACCCGGGACAGGGCGGGGGCTCTACGAGCAGTACTTC
CDR3aa: CASSSPGTGRGLYEQYF
d_gene: TRBD1
v_gene: TRBV28
abundance: .
j_gene: TRBJ2-7

CDR3nt: TGTGCCAGCAGCTGGGGACAGGGGAATTTTAATTCACCCCTCCACTTT
CDR3aa: CASSWGQGNFNSPLHF
d_gene: TRBD1
v_gene: TRBV5-8
abundance: few
j_gene: TRBJ1-6

CDR3nt: TGTGCTAGTGGTTTGGGGATCGGACAGAACCAAGAGACCCAGTACTTC
CDR3aa: CASGLGIGQNQETQYF
d_gene: .
v_gene: TRBV12-5
abundance: .
j_gene: TRBJ2-5

CDR3nt: TGTGCCAGCAGTGACAGGGGAGAGACCCAGTACTTC
CDR3aa: CASSDRGETQYF
d_gene: TRBD1
v_gene: TRBV6-6
abundance: .
j_gene: TRBJ2-5

CDR3nt: TGTGCCAGCTCTGCCGGGACAGGGCTCGGAAAACTGTTTTTT
CDR3aa: CASSAGTGLGKLFF
d_gene: TRBD1
v_gene: TRBV18
abundance: .
j_gene: TRBJ1-4

CDR3nt: TGTGCCAGCAGTTTATGGGGGAGCCTCTACGAGCAGTACTTC
CDR3aa: CASSLWGSLYEQYF
d_gene: .
v_gene: TRBV27
abundance: .
j_gene: TRBJ2-7

CDR3nt: TGTGCCAGCAGTGAAGACAGGGCGAACACCGGGGAGCTGTTTTTT
CDR3aa: CASSEDRANTGELFF
d_gene: .
v_gene: TRBV2
abundance: .
j_gene: TRBJ2-2

CDR3nt: TGTGCCTGGGGACGGGACAGGGCTACCTACGAGCAGTACTTC
CDR3aa: CAWGRDRATYEQYF
d_gene: TRBD1
v_gene: TRBV30
abundance: few
j_gene: TRBJ2-7

CDR3nt: TGTGCCAGCTCCCTCGAGCCGGGACCCTTAGGGGAGCAGTACTTC
CDR3aa: CASSLEPGPLGEQYF
d_gene: .
v_gene: TRBV18
abundance: .
j_gene: TRBJ2-7

CDR3nt: TGTGCCAGCAAAGGGGCGGGAGGGCAAGCTTTCTTT
CDR3aa: CASKGAGGQAFF
d_gene: .
v_gene: TRBV6-4
abundance: .
j_gene: TRBJ1-1

CDR3nt: TGCGCCAGCAGCTTGGAGAGCGGCCAATACAATGAGCAGTTCTTC
CDR3aa: CASSLESGQYNEQFF
d_gene: .
v_gene: TRBV5-1
abundance: .
j_gene: TRBJ2-1

CDR3nt: TGTGCCAGCAGCAACCTCGCGGGGGTGGACTATGGCTACACCTTC
CDR3aa: CASSNLAGVDYGYTF
d_gene: .
v_gene: TRBV7-9
abundance: few
j_gene: TRBJ1-2

CDR3nt: TGTGCCAGCAGCCCCGCCGGAACCATCAATCAGCCCCAGCATTTT
CDR3aa: CASSPAGTINQPQHF
d_gene: .
v_gene: TRBV7-2
abundance: .
j_gene: TRBJ1-5

CDR3nt: TGTGCCAGTAGTATACGGGGCACCGGGGAGCTGTTTTTT
CDR3aa: CASSIRGTGELFF
d_gene: .
v_gene: TRBV19
abundance: .
j_gene: TRBJ2-2

CDR3nt: TGCGCCAGCAGCCAGCGTCAGGGGGGTAACACAGATACGCAGTATTTT
CDR3aa: CASSQRQGGNTDTQYF
d_gene: .
v_gene: TRBV4-3
abundance: .
j_gene: TRBJ2-3

CDR3nt: TGTGCCAGCAGCGTAGTGGGACTAGCGGGGGGGGTCGCAGATACGCAGTATTTT
CDR3aa: CASSVVGLAGGVADTQYF
d_gene: TRBD2
v_gene: TRBV9
abundance: once
j_gene: TRBJ2-3

CDR3nt: TGCAGTGCTTGGGACGGGGGGCAGCACTTC
CDR3aa: CSAWDGGQHF
d_gene: .
v_gene: TRBV20-1
abundance: .
j_gene: TRBJ2-7

CDR3nt: TGTGCCAGTAGTATCTACGCGACCGGGACAGGGGGCGGGAATGAGCAGTTCTTC
CDR3aa: CASSIYATGTGGGNEQFF
d_gene: TRBD1
v_gene: TRBV19
abundance: .
j_gene: TRBJ2-1

CDR3nt: TGTGCCAGCAGCTTTGCCCCAGGGGGCTACACCTTC
CDR3aa: CASSFAPGGYTF
d_gene: .
v_gene: TRBV5-7
abundance: few
j_gene: TRBJ1-2

CDR3nt: TGTGCCAGCAGACTAGCAGAGACCCAGTACTTC
CDR3aa: CASRLAETQYF
d_gene: .
v_gene: TRBV4-2
abundance: .
j_gene: TRBJ2-5

CDR3nt: TGTGCCAGCAGCTTGAAGTACGGACCCACAGATACGCAGTATTTT
CDR3aa: CASSLKYGPTDTQYF
d_gene: .
v_gene: TRBV7-3
abundance: .
j_gene: TRBJ2-3

CDR3nt: TGTGCCAGTACCCCCTGGGGGGGGCGGGACACTGAAGCTTTCTTT
CDR3aa: CASTPWGGRDTEAFF
d_gene: .
v_gene: TRBV19
abundance: few
j_gene: TRBJ1-1

CDR3nt: TGCGCCAGCAGCCAAGAGGGACCCGGGCCTTCACCCCTCCACTTT
CDR3aa: CASSQEGPGPSPLHF
d_gene: .
v_gene: TRBV4-3
abundance: few
j_gene: TRBJ1-6